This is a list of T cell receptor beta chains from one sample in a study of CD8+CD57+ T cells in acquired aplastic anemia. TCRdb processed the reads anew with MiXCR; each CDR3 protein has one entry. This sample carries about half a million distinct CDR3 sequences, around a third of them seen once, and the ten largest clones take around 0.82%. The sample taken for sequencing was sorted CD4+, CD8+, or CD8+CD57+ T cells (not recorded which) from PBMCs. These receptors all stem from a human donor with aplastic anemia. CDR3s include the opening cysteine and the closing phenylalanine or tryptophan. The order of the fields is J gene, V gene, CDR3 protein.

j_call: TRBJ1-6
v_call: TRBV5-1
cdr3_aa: CASSFRGDNSPLHF

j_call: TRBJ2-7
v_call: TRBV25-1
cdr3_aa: CASSVPGGSFDEQYF

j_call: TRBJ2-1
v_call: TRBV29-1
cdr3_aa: CSVEEGGLAASYNEQFF

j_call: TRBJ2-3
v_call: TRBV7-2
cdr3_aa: CASSLKGRGTQYF

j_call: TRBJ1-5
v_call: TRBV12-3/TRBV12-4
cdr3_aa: CASSRGGAGNQPQHF

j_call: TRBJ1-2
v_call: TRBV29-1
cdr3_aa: CSVESSRTNYGYTF

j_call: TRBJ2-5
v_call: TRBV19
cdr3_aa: CASSSGTGEETQYF

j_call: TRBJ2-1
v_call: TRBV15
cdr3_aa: CATSRDPSRSGGEQFF

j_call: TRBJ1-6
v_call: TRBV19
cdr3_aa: CASSRGQTNSPLHF

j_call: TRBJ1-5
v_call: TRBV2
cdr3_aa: CASSGQGRDQPQHF

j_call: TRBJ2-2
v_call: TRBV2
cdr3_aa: CASSSDTTGELFF

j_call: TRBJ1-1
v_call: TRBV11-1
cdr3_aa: CASSLLRVGDDTEAFF

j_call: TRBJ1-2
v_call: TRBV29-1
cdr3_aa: CSVAGQGATHGYTF

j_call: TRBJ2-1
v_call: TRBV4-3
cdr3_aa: CASSLYRADEQFF

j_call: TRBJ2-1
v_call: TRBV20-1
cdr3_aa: CSASDNEQFF

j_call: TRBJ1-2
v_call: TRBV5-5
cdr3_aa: CASSLLSGFNYGYTF

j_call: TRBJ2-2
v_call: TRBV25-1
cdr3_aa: CASSKALGNTGELFF

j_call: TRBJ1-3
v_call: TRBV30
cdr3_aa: CAWSGGGGTQFTNTIYF

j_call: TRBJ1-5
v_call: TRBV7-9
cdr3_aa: CASSPGQGAFRPQHF

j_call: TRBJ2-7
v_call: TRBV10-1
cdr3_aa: CASSESRAHEQYF

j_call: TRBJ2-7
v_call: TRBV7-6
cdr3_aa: CASSPPTNPREQYF

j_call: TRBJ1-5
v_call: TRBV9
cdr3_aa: CASSPHEGRNQPQHF

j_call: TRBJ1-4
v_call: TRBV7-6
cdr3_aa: CASSIPMTGGGEKLFF

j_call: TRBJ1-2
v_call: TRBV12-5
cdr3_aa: CALSGNGYTF

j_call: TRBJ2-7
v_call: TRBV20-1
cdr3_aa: CSAMPGSYEQYF

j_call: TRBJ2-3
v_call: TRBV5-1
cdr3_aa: CASSLSGGGNTDTQYF

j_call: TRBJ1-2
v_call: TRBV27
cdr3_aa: CASSLSGQGIYGYTF

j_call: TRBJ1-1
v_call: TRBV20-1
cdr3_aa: CSASRLLTDVEAFF

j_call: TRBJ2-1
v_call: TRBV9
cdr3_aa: CASSVERLNEQFF

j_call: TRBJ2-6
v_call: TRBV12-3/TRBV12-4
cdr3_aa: CASRANVLTF

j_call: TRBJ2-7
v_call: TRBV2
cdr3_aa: CASSETVTVNYEQYF

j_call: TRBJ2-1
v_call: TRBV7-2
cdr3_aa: CASSVVDRGQNEQFF

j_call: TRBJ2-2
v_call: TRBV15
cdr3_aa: CATSSYTGELFF

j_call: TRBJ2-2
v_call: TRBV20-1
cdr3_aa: CSARPGTGYTGELFF

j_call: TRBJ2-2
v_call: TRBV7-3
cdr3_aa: CASSTHRGTFTGELFF

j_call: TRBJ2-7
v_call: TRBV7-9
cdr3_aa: CASSLVGGYEQYF

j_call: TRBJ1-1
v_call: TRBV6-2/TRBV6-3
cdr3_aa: CASSYSVGQGTTNTEAFF

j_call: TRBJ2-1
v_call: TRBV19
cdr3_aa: CASNDIGRASYNEQFF

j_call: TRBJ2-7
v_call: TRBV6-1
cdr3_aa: CAVVGLTYEQYF

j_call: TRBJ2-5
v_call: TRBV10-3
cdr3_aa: CAISAGGNEETQYF

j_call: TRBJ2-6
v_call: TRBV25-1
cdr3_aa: CASSSLKRNSGLSSGANVLTF

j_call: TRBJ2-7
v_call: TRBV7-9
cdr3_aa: CASSLASPYEQYF

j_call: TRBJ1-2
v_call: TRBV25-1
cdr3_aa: CAIGTRGLGYTF

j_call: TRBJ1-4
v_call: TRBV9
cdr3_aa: CASSLPTGGYEKLFF

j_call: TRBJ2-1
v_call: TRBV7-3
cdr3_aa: CASSLTGGKGEQFF

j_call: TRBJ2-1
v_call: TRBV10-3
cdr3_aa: CAISEGGSSYNEQFF